A single sample gave rise to the 2 T cell receptor beta chains below, sequenced in a study of T cell responses to AZD1222 COVID-19 vaccine (dated by TCRdb to the early 2020s). To prepare the library, the immunoSEQ multiplex PCR assay was applied. Imported from immuneACCESS, the table was reduced by TCRdb to in-frame sequences with V and J called. These copies leave out some clones; in studies compared against another copy, an unresolved V gene accounts for under half, and the cause of the remainder is not known. This sample lists roughly 28,000 clones; approximately 93% were detected once. The biggest ten clones account for about 8% of the sample. The time point label here, explained by the study, means: baseline before first vaccination. Specimen: peripheral blood, collected on day 0 of AZD1222 vaccination. These receptor sequences come from an adult in good health.

In this sample, this clone turned up a few times. The chain joins TRBV18 to TRBJ2-3; D gene ambiguous. This CDR3 has 12 residues. Trimming took off 7 bases at V and 1 base at J, with 6 bases between the two ends. The germline V gene encodes CDR1 KGHSH and CDR2 LQKENI. CDR3 bases: TGTGCCAGCTTTCCGGGCACAGATACGCAGTATTTT. Protein: CASFPGTDTQYF.

V is TRBV27 and J is TRBJ2-2, with 11 bases lining up with TRBD1. With 8 bases clipped from V and 7 bases from J, the junction kept 9 bases outside the gene matches. CDR3 length: 15 amino acids. Per germline, CDR1 MNHEY and CDR2 SMNVEV (reference sequence). The DNA of the CDR3 is TGTGCCAGCGCCCCCTGGACAGGGGGCCACGGGGAGCTGTTTTTT. It translates to CASAPWTGGHGELFF.